The 30 T cell receptor beta chains presented below share a single source sample, sequenced in a study of cytomegalovirus exposure and HLA in healthy donors. The PCR contained 60 Vbeta and 13 Jbeta primers. Libraries were prepared by immunoSEQ multiplex PCR; TCRdb keeps only in-frame clonotypes and omits some of them. The sample consists of about 170,000 clones, about 80% of them appearing once. Sequenced: PBMCs. These receptors originate from a man in his forties or fifties in good health and CMV-seropositive.

This chain uses TRBV6-6 with TRBJ1-1; D unclear. This CDR3 has 12 amino acids. Trimming cost V 6 bases and J 1 base, with 6 bases left between them. Germline CDR1 and CDR2: MNHNY and SVGAGI (reference sequence). CDR3 sequence (DNA): TGTGCCAGCAGGCGACAGAACACTGAAGCTTTCTTT. Protein: CASRRQNTEAFF.

The CDR3 is CASSQAGDNEQFF. The CDR3 nucleotides read TGTGCCAGCAGCCAAGCTGGAGACAATGAGCAGTTCTTC. The chain uses TRBV14 and TRBJ2-1; no firm D call. Germline lookup yields CDR1 SGHDN and CDR2 FVKESK. The CDR3 consists of 13 residues. Trimming cost V 1 base and J 5 bases, with 6 bases left between them.

V is TRBV5-1 and J is TRBJ1-1; D not certain. There are 15 residues in the CDR3. Trimming took 0 bases from V and 4 from J, leaving 13 bases between them. CDR1 is SGHRS, CDR2 YFSETQ, per germline. CDR3: CASSLDQVDGTEAFF. CDR3 nucleotides: TGCGCCAGCAGCTTGGACCAGGTAGACGGCACTGAAGCTTTCTTT.

This clone was seen once. The chain recombines TRBV18 with TRBJ1-5; 9 positions match TRBD1. With 3 bases clipped from V and 5 bases from J, the junction kept 2 bases outside the gene matches. Germline V lookup: CDR1 KGHSH, CDR2 LQKENI. The CDR3 extends over 14 amino acids. For the CDR3, the DNA is TGTGCCAGCTCACCCACAGGGGGCGATCAGCCCCAGCATTTT. Its translation: CASSPTGGDQPQHF.

V gene TRBV19 combines with J gene TRBJ2-3; D is undetermined. Germline CDR1 LNHDA, CDR2 SQIVND (reference sequence). Between the trimmed V and J ends, which lost 7 bases and 0 bases, there was a span of 14 bases. This CDR3 has 15 residues. DNA for the CDR3: TGTGCCAGTACCCTACACGGGTCTAGCACAGATACGCAGTATTTT. As protein: CASTLHGSSTDTQYF.

The chain combines TRBV27 with TRBJ2-2; possible D gene TRBD2, 6 bases. The V gene lost 3 bases and the J gene lost 4 bases, with 12 bases spanning the gap. The germline gives CDR1 MNHEY, CDR2 SMNVEV (reference sequence). The CDR3 extends over 15 amino acids. In nucleotides, the CDR3 is TGTGCCAGCAGTTTTTTACTAGCCGGCACCGGGGAGCTGTTTTTT. It yields the protein CASSFLLAGTGELFF.

This clone was found a few times. The V call is TRBV9, the J call TRBJ1-2; TRBD1 might be the D (5 bases). This CDR3 region has 17 residues. V dropped 4 bases and J dropped 7 bases, with 26 bases sitting between them. In germline, CDR1 is SGDLS, CDR2 YYNGEE. CDR3 residues: CASSPSQGGPAHAGYTF. As DNA, the CDR3 is TGTGCCAGCAGCCCCTCCCAGGGAGGCCCAGCCCATGCTGGCTACACCTTC.

V and J are TRBV5-1 and TRBJ1-4; D unresolved. Germline CDR1 is SGHRS and CDR2 is YFSETQ. CDR3 length: 14 residues. The ends were cut back, 7 bases at V and 0 bases at J, with 10 bases in the middle. The CDR3 protein is CASARLATNEKLFF. The CDR3 DNA follows: TGCGCCAGCGCCCGACTCGCAACTAATGAAAAACTGTTTTTT. Using reference TRBV5-1 and TRBJ1-4 for the parts outside the CDR3, the full variable domain is KAGVTQTPRYLIKTRGQQVTLSCSPISGHRSVSWYQQTPGQGLQFLFEYFSETQRNKGNFPGRFSGRQFSNSRSEMNVSTLELGDSALYLCASARLATNEKLFFGSGTQLSVL.

The rearrangement joins TRBV19 to TRBJ2-3; D is unresolved. V was cut by 4 bases and J by 6 bases, with 20 bases left in between. The CDR3 is 16 amino acids. Germline CDR1 LNHDA, CDR2 SQIVND (reference sequence). This CDR3 is CASSNAHLPREDTQYF. The CDR3 nucleotides read TGTGCCAGTAGTAACGCTCACCTACCCCGAGAGGATACGCAGTATTTT.

The chain combines TRBV25-1 with TRBJ1-3, with TRBD1 matching 8 bases. Germline assignment: CDR1 MGHDK and CDR2 SYGVNS. The CDR3 spans 16 residues. J gave up 3 bases and V 5 bases, and 9 bases lay outside the gene matches. CDR3 nucleotide sequence: TGTGCCAGCAGTCCTCTCGGACAGGGAGATGGAAACACCATATATTTT. Translation gives CASSPLGQGDGNTIYF.

The chain links TRBV11-3 to TRBJ2-7; D is possibly TRBD1 (6 bases). Trimming removed 0 bases from V and 6 bases from J, with 12 bases in between. The CDR3 covers 14 residues. Germline V gene sequence: CDR1 SGHNT, CDR2 YENEEA. The CDR3 region has the DNA TGTGCCAGCAGCTTAGATCGGGACACGTCCGAGCAGTACTTC. Amino acid sequence: CASSLDRDTSEQYF.

This clone has a handful of counts. The V call is TRBV5-8, the J call TRBJ1-1; 7 nucleotides match TRBD1. The trim removed 3 bases at V and 2 bases at J, leaving 4 bases unmatched. From germline, CDR1 is SGHTS and CDR2 YDEGEE. CDR3 length: 14 residues. This chain's CDR3 is CASSWGTANTEAFF. DNA of the CDR3: TGTGCCAGCAGCTGGGGGACAGCAAACACTGAAGCTTTCTTT.

V is TRBV13 and J is TRBJ2-3; no firm D call. The CDR3 extends over 13 amino acids. The germline gives CDR1 PRHDT, CDR2 FYEKMQ (reference sequence). Trimming stripped 0 bases from V and 8 bases from J, with 9 bases between. The CDR3 spells CASSLGTSGTQYF. The CDR3 DNA reads TGTGCCAGCAGCTTAGGTACTTCGGGTACGCAGTATTTT.

This clone was counted only a few times. This sequence joins TRBV9 and TRBJ2-2, with 10 bases that match TRBD2. The germline V gene encodes CDR1 SGDLS and CDR2 YYNGEE. V shed 0 bases, J shed 5 bases, and the junction held 4 bases outside the gene matches. The CDR3 spans 16 residues. For the CDR3, the DNA is TGTGCCAGCAGCGTAGATGCTAGCGGGAGTACCGGGGAGCTGTTTTTT. It translates to CASSVDASGSTGELFF. The full variable domain, completed using reference TRBV9 and TRBJ2-2, is DSGVTQTPKHLITATGQRVTLRCSPRSGDLSVYWYQQSLDQGLQFLIQYYNGEERAKGNILERFSAQQFPDLHSELNLSSLELGDSALYFCASSVDASGSTGELFFGEGSRLTVL.

There are a few counts of this clone. The rearrangement links TRBV14 to TRBJ1-1; no definite D call. V was trimmed by 1 base and J by 11 bases, leaving 17 bases between them. This CDR3 region has 14 residues. Germline assignment: CDR1 SGHDN and CDR2 FVKESK. CDR3 sequence reads: CASSQVGNPGGAFF. Written as DNA, the CDR3 is TGTGCCAGCAGCCAAGTCGGGAATCCGGGCGGGGCTTTCTTT.

The chain couples TRBV7-3 to TRBJ2-5; 9 nucleotides match TRBD2. The germline V gene has CDR1 SGHTA and CDR2 FQGTGA. V gave up 4 bases and J gave up 4 bases; unmatched junction bases: 7. The CDR3 sequence is 15 residues long. The chain's CDR3 is CASSSLAGVGETQYF. For the CDR3, the DNA is TGTGCCAGCAGCTCACTAGCGGGTGTGGGAGAGACCCAGTACTTC.

V usage is TRBV9 and J usage is TRBJ1-2; TRBD1 agrees at 8 bases. V shed 0 bases, J shed 2 bases, and the junction held 3 bases outside the gene matches. Germline CDR1 SGDLS, CDR2 YYNGEE. The CDR3 has 15 amino acids. In DNA, the CDR3 is TGTGCCAGCAGCGTAGGGGGACAGGAGAACTATGGCTACACCTTC. It is translated as CASSVGGQENYGYTF.

CDR3 nucleotides: TGTGCCTGGAGTCCCATGAGAGAGGGAGTGGGCTACACCTTC. It encodes CAWSPMREGVGYTF. The rearrangement joins TRBV30 to TRBJ1-2, with D uncertain. The germline V and J ends were trimmed by 2 bases and 8 bases, with 18 bases remaining between them. CDR3 length equals 14 residues. Germline CDR1 GTSNPN, CDR2 SVGIG (reference sequence).

The rearrangement joins TRBV19 to TRBJ1-2; maybe TRBD1 (6 bases). The CDR3 sequence is 15 residues long. Germline CDR1 is LNHDA and CDR2 is SQIVND (reference sequence). V shed 6 bases and J shed 1 base, with 15 bases lying between them. The CDR3, as DNA: TGTGCCAGTAGATATACAGGGTTAATTAACTATGGCTACACCTTC. Amino acids: CASRYTGLINYGYTF.

This chain connects TRBV10-3 to TRBJ1-1, with D possibly matching TRBD1 (5 bases). Germline V gives CDR1 ENHRY, CDR2 SYGVKD. Between the trimmed V and J ends, which lost 8 bases and 1 base, there was a span of 14 bases. This CDR3 region has 14 residues. CDR3 DNA sequence: TGTGCCATCCGACTCACGGGGGGGAACACTGAAGCTTTCTTT. Its translation is CAIRLTGGNTEAFF.

V usage is TRBV28 and J usage is TRBJ2-7; 7 positions agree with TRBD2. Germline CDR1 reads MDHEN; CDR2 reads SYDVKM. The CDR3 is 15 amino acids. V shed 6 bases, J shed 0 bases, and the junction held 8 bases outside the gene matches. The DNA of the CDR3 is TGTGCCAGCAGGGGACCGGGGGGAAGCTCCTACGAGCAGTACTTC. Its translation is CASRGPGGSSYEQYF.

The chain links TRBV28 to TRBJ1-1; tentative D call: TRBD1 (5 bases). V lost 3 bases and J 5 bases, leaving 13 bases between the germline ends. The CDR3 consists of 14 residues. In germline, CDR1 is MDHEN, CDR2 SYDVKM. The CDR3 DNA reads TGTGCCAGCAGTTTGGGGCGGAGAGATACTGAAGCTTTCTTT. Translated: CASSLGRRDTEAFF.

This rearrangement joins TRBV19 to TRBJ2-2; 9 bases match TRBD1. Germline trimming cut 5 bases from V and 6 bases from J; bases unmatched to any gene: 7. CDR3 length: 15 residues. Germline V CDR1 and CDR2: LNHDA, SQIVND (reference sequence). The CDR3 DNA sequence: TGTGCCAGTAGTGTGGGACAGGGAGGGGCCGGGGAGCTGTTTTTT. It is translated as CASSVGQGGAGELFF.

As to this clone: One junction end disagrees with the germline gene, perhaps due to a read error. The V and J genes are TRBV6-4 and TRBJ2-6; D is perhaps TRBD2 (7 bases). Germline CDR1 reads MRHNA; CDR2 reads SNTAGT. This CDR3 contains 17 residues. The CDR3: CASSEWGGGVGANGLTF. The CDR3 DNA reads as TGTGCCAGCAGTGAGTGGGGGGGCGGAGTTGGGGCCAACGGCCTGACTTTC.

This clone was seen once. The chain recombines TRBV7-9 with TRBJ2-3, with 11 positions matching TRBD2. CDR1 is SEHNR and CDR2 is FQNEAQ in the germline V gene (reference sequence). J was trimmed by 2 bases and V by 5 bases; bases with no gene match: 9. This CDR3 spans 17 amino acids. The CDR3 coding sequence is TGTGCCAGCAGCCCACGGACTAGCGGGTTGAACACAGATACGCAGTATTTT. Its translation is CASSPRTSGLNTDTQYF.

The chain couples TRBV19 to TRBJ1-5; D remains ambiguous. The CDR3 length is 14 residues. V was pared by 5 bases and J by 7 bases, with 15 bases between. Germline loops: CDR1 LNHDA, CDR2 SQIVND (reference sequence). DNA for the CDR3: TGTGCCAGTAGTCGGGTCCCCGGCGACCAGCCCCAGCATTTT. Translating gives CASSRVPGDQPQHF.

The chain recombines TRBV6-6 with TRBJ1-6, with a weak D call TRBD1 (5 bases). The CDR3 length is 15 residues. The V and J ends lost 2 bases and 7 bases respectively, with 12 bases between them. Germline CDR1 and CDR2: MNHNY and SVGAGI (reference sequence). The CDR3 spells CASSYGGTTNSPLHF. As DNA, the CDR3 is TGTGCCAGCAGTTACGGCGGGACTACCAATTCACCCCTCCACTTT.

The CDR3 DNA sequence: TGCGCCAGCAGGGTGACAGGGCGGGACACTGAAGCTTTCTTT. Its translation: CASRVTGRDTEAFF. The chain recombines TRBV5-1 with TRBJ1-1, with 7 bases aligning to TRBD1. From germline, CDR1 is SGHRS and CDR2 YFSETQ. The CDR3 extends over 14 amino acids. V trimming: 5 bases; J trimming: 3 bases; junction bases outside the gene matches: 7.

V usage is TRBV7-9 and J usage is TRBJ2-7; TRBD1 agrees at 7 bases. Trimming at V came to 4 bases and at J to 0 bases, leaving 3 bases not matched to a gene. The CDR3 is 14 amino acids. Germline lookup yields CDR1 SEHNR and CDR2 FQNEAQ (reference sequence). The CDR3 coding sequence is TGTGCCAGCAGCTGGGCAGGGGGCTCCTACGAGCAGTACTTC. The encoded protein is CASSWAGGSYEQYF. Supplemented by reference TRBV7-9 and TRBJ2-7, the full variable domain reads DTGVSQNPRHKITKRGQNVTFRCDPISEHNRLYWYRQTLGQGPEFLTYFQNEAQLEKSRLLSDRFSAERPKGSFSTLEIQRTEQGDSAMYLCASSWAGGSYEQYFGPGTRLTVT.

The chain has TRBV2 and TRBJ1-1, with TRBD1 matching 7 bases. Germline CDR1 SNHLY, CDR2 FYNNEI. V gave up 6 bases and J gave up 4 bases; unmatched junction bases: 8. The CDR3 sequence is 14 residues long. Here the CDR3 DNA reads TGTGCCAGCAGGCTAGGGGGCGAGGTCACTGAAGCTTTCTTT. Translating it yields CASRLGGEVTEAFF.